The clone carrying this T cell receptor beta chain showed up just a few times. Its specificity is unknown. Making the TCR beta libraries involved quantitative 5'-RACE with molecular barcodes. TCRdb re-analysed the 5' RACE reads in MiXCR, keeping a single row per CDR3 protein. The sample shows around 300,000 distinct CDR3 sequences, 11% of them seen only once. These data come from a study of CD8 T cells in ankylosing spondylitis. General study findings and limits: Clones linked to disease were reported to show significant enrichment in matched ankylosing spondylitis synovial fluid.

V was cut by 1 base and J by 3 bases, with 12 bases left in between. Germline assignment: CDR1 LGHNA and CDR2 YNFKEQ. This CDR3 is 15 amino acids long. This chain connects TRBV4-2 to TRBJ2-5; possible D gene TRBD1, 5 bases. The source is a female donor with ankylosing spondylitis or in good health (not recorded which). Sequencing used blood, either unsorted or a sorted T cell fraction (not recorded which). The CDR3 loop is CASSQVDSSEETQYF. For the CDR3, the DNA is TGTGCCAGCAGCCAAGTCGACAGCAGCGAAGAGACCCAGTACTTC.